This TCR beta chain is drawn from a study of T cell responses to AZD1222 COVID-19 vaccine. Study-wide context: Analyses pooled second doses at about 4 or about 12 weeks. General study results and limits: After the peak T cell response, and only then, were repertoires sampled.

CDR1 is LGHNA, CDR2 YSLEER, per germline. With 1 base removed from V and 2 bases from J, the gap between germline ends came to 9 bases. The CDR3 totals 15 residues. Profiling relied on immunoSEQ multiplex PCR, and the TCRdb table lists in-frame clones only, not all of them. The sample includes about 150,000 clones, around 89% of them seen just once. With regard to this clone: The antigen remains unidentified.

The J gene is TRBJ1-5, the V gene TRBV4-3, with a tentative D call TRBD1 (5 bases). The receptor was isolated from an adult in good health. The sample here was peripheral blood, taken on day 0 of AZD1222 vaccination. CDR3 sequence reads: CASSQVRDGNQPQHF. CDR3 nucleotide sequence: TGCGCCAGCAGCCAAGTCCGGGACGGCAATCAGCCCCAGCATTTT.